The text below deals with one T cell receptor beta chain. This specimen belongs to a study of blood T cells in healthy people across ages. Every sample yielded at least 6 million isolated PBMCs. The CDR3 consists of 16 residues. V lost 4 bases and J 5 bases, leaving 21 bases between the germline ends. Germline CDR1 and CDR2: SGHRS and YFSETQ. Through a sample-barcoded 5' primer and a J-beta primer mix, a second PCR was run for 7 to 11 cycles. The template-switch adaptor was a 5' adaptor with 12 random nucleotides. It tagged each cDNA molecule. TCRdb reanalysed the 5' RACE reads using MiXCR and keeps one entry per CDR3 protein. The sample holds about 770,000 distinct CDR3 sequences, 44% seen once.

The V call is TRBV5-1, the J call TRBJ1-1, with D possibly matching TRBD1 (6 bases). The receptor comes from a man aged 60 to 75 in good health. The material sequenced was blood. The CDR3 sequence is CASSQGGEPRGTEAFF. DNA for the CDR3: TGCGCCAGCAGCCAAGGGGGGGAGCCCAGGGGTACTGAAGCTTTCTTT.